Sequencing of this TCR beta chain was carried out in a study of tissue T cells after allogeneic stem cell transplantation. The V gene's germline CDR1 is NNHDY and CDR2 SYVADS. CDR3 length: 15 amino acids. Trimming at V came to 3 bases and at J to 3 bases, leaving 6 bases not matched to a gene. Study-wide points: Some tissue clones might be persisting host cells; their alloreactivity or antigen specificity was not determined.

Generated by immunoSEQ multiplex PCR, the TCRdb table keeps only in-frame clones and is missing some. This table holds some 48,000 clones, around 69% found once. A remark on this clone: Its specificity is not known. The genes and germline here are from mouse. The CDR3 is cut off 1 residue early in the read; its end comes from the germline J gene.

This clonotype originated in a pool of C57BL/6 mice in good health. The sequenced sample was sorted cells pooled from one or two spleens. The chain has TRBV13-3 and TRBJ2-7; 10 nucleotides align to TRBD2. CDR3 in amino acids: CASSGTGTGVYEQYF. The covered CDR3 bases are TGTGCCAGCAGTGGGACCGGGACTGGGGTCTATGAACAGTAC.